This TCR beta chain was identified during a study of Graves' ophthalmopathy and Graves' hyperthyroidism listed by TCRdb under 2018. With regard to the full study: Stable hyperthyroidism was defined as no progression to ophthalmopathy within 18 months of follow-up. To tell Graves' ophthalmopathy apart from Graves' hyperthyroidism, and to predict which patients would progress to ophthalmopathy, the study relied on TCR beta repertoire signatures. In total, over 130 blood samples were TCR-sequenced: around 42 ophthalmopathy, approximately 75 hyperthyroidism and some 17 hyperthyroidism-to-ophthalmopathy patients. To explore V-J signatures that distinguish ophthalmopathy from hyperthyroidism, a discovery set of 100 patients was enrolled, made up of around 44 with ophthalmopathy and some 56 with stable hyperthyroidism. An independent validation cohort comprised 18 hyperthyroidism patients and 15 to 17 patients who later progressed from hyperthyroidism to ophthalmopathy. In a handful of hyperthyroidism patients, the T-cell repertoire of thyroid tissue was compared with the T-cell repertoire of blood. Following sample collection, hyperthyroidism patients were given methimazole at a starting dose of 30 mg daily, and ophthalmopathy patients were given high-dose intravenous methylprednisolone.

Here is what the overall study found, with its caveats: Most of the expanded thyroid clonotypes with a frequency above 0.001 were also detected in blood, and it was suggested that the thyroid immune response may be reflected by blood repertoires. The 13-signature model separated ophthalmopathy from stable hyperthyroidism with 87.88% sensitivity and approximately 83% specificity in cross-validation, and 80%/75% in the test set. No statistical method was used to set the sample size in advance, and the investigators knew which group each participant was assigned to. In validation, the model predicted ophthalmopathy progression with more than 70% sensitivity and 72% to 80% specificity; some 13 predicted patients were CT-confirmed with GO in a median of approximately 6.2 months.

The hyperthyroidism patients were 18 to 65 years old and newly diagnosed, with a disease duration of less than 2 months. Patients with other autoimmune diseases, uncontrolled infections, pregnancy or lactation were excluded from the study. Clinical symptoms, serum thyroxine, TRAb, thyroid ultrasound and orbital computed tomography formed the basis of the diagnosis. Total RNA was extracted with Trizol reagent and quality-checked on an Agilent 2100 Bioanalyzer. Comments on this clonotype: Its antigen has not been determined. Base qualities were left out, and no much larger clone turns up one base away.

Between the V and J ends, shortened by 1 base and 11 bases respectively, the junction contains 13 bases. Taken from cysteine to phenylalanine, the CDR3 has 13 residues. Of all the DNA, just the CDR3 is kept, 39 bases in frame from base 1. Reading the germline V gene gives CDR1 SGHRS and CDR2 YFSETQ. For repertoire sequencing, TCR beta CDR3 regions were amplified from RNA transcripts. HTBI primers and the Qiagen OneStep RT-PCR kit were used in a first-round RT-PCR, which was followed by a second-round multiplex PCR, size selection and purification. Libraries were sequenced paired-end with 100 bp reads on an Illumina HiSeq2000. Per the original workflow: SOAPnuke was used to process the reads, throwing out any read that had adapters, had uncalled bases, had a mean Phred below 15, or lacked an exact constant-primer or identifier match. COPE v1.2.5 was used to merge high-quality paired reads. Each unique nucleotide sequence was treated as a clonotype, and MiTCR v1.1 was used to align the clonotypes to the IMGT TRB V, D and J references. The analysis was limited to V-J combinations with a frequency above 0.0001, which together covered 99% to 99.2% of the repertoires. For each V-J combination, a TCR clonal expansion and chaos score was defined as F50 clonal expansion divided by the chaos observed in the TCRdist matrix. Features were reduced by Welch's t-statistics and random forest to around 14 V-J combinations, which fed a naive Bayes classifier. The Morisita-Horn index was used to measure how similar the thyroid and blood repertoires were. TCRdb passed the public sequencing reads through fastp at Q25 and MiXCR, retaining productive beta sequences. For every CDR3 protein sequence, its rows merge into one entry that carries the most common genes and DNA. The V and J calls follow TCRdb's processing rather than the paper's. Within this sample are around 1,000,000 distinct CDR3 sequences, with about 38% of them counted one time only. The ten most abundant clones make up around 10% of the sample.

The origin of this receptor is an adult man with Graves' hyperthyroidism. The sequenced sample consisted of peripheral blood or thyroid tissue (not recorded which). The chain links TRBV5-1 with TRBJ1-5, and the D gene may be TRBD1, 5 bases matching. The DNA reads as follows: TGCGCCAGCAGCTTGTGGGGCCAAGAGACCCAGCATTTT. The resulting protein is CASSLWGQETQHF.